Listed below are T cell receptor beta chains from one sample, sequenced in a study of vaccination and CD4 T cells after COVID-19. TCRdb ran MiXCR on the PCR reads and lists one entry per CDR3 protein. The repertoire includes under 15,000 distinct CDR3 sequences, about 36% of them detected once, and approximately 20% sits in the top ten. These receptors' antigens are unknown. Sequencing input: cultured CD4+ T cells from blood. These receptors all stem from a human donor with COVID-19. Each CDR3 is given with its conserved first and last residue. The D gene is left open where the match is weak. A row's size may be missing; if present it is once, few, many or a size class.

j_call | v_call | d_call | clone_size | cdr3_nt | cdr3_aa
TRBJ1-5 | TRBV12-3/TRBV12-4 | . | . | TGTGCCAGCAGTTTGGGGTTCGGGAATCAGCCCCAGCATTTT | CASSLGFGNQPQHF
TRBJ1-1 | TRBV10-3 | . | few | TGTGCCATCAGTAAGGACCGCTTGAACACTGAAGCTTTCTTT | CAISKDRLNTEAFF
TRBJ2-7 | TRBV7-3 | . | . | TGTGCCAGCAGCTTAAACGAATACGAGCAGTACTTC | CASSLNEYEQYF
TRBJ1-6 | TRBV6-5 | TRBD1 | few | TGTGCCAGCAGTTACTTTCGACCGGGACAGAATTCACCCCTCCACTTT | CASSYFRPGQNSPLHF
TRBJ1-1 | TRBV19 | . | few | TGTGCCAGTAGTAAAAGACAGACCAGGGACACTGAAGCTTTCTTT | CASSKRQTRDTEAFF
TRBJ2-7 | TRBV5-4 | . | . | TGTGCCAGCAGCTTGGTGGGATCCTACGAGCAGTACTTC | CASSLVGSYEQYF
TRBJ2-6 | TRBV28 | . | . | TGTGCCAGCCAGGGCCCCAGACGGGAGGCCAACGTCCTGACTTTC | CASQGPRREANVLTF
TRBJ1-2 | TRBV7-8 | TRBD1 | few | TGTGCCAGCAGCCCGGGGACAGGGGGCGGAGGTGGCTACACCTTC | CASSPGTGGGGGYTF
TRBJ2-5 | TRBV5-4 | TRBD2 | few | TGTGCCAGCAGCTTTCGTGTAGGGAGGGGAGAGACCCAGTACTTC | CASSFRVGRGETQYF
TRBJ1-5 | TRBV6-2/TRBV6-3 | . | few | TGTGCCAGCAGTTACTCGTCCGGGCCTAGACAGCCCCAGCATTTT | CASSYSSGPRQPQHF
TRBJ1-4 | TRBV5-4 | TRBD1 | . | TGTGCCAGCAGCTTGGATGGCAGGGGGCGAACTAATGAAAAACTGTTTTTT | CASSLDGRGRTNEKLFF
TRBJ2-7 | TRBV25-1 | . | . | TGTGCCAGCAGACGGGGGAGCGGCTACGAGCAGTACTTC | CASRRGSGYEQYF
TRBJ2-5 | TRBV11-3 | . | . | TGTGCCAGCAGCCACTATGTAAGGGGGTTCGGGGAGACCCAGTACTTC | CASSHYVRGFGETQYF
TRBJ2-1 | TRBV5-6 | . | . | TGTGCCAGCAAAGTGACAGGTCCCCAACAGCAGTTCTTC | CASKVTGPQQQFF
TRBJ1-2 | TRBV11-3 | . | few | TGTGCCAGCAGCTCGGGCGCTCAGGGTGGCTACACCTTC | CASSSGAQGGYTF
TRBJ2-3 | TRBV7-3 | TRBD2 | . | TGTGCCAGCAGAAAAGCGGGGGCCCCGGCAGATACGCAGTATTTT | CASRKAGAPADTQYF
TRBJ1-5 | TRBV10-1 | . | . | TGCGCCAGCAGCACAGGGATTCAGCCCCAGCATTTT | CASSTGIQPQHF
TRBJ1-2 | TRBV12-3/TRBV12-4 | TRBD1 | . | TGTGCCAGCACCCGGACAGGGGATCTGTATGGCTACACCTTC | CASTRTGDLYGYTF
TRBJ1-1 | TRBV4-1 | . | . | TGCGCCAGCAGCCAAGATGGGCCGGGGGGGACTGAAGCTTTCTTT | CASSQDGPGGTEAFF
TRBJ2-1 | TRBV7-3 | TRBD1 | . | TGTGCCAGCAGCCCGGGACAGGGGGCTGAGCAGTTCTTC | CASSPGQGAEQFF
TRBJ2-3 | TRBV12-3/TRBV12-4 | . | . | TGTGCCAGCAGTTTTGCGGGGCACTCCACAGATACGCAGTATTTT | CASSFAGHSTDTQYF
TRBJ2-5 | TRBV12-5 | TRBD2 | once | TGTGCTAGTGGCGCGGGGGGTGGCGAGACCCAGTACTTC | CASGAGGGETQYF
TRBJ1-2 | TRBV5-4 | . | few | TGTGCCAGCAGCCCCCGCCGGGGGGCGGACTATGGCTACACCTTC | CASSPRRGADYGYTF
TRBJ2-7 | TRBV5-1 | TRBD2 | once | TGCGCCAGCAGCTCGGGGGGAGAGGGCTACGAGCAGTACTTC | CASSSGGEGYEQYF
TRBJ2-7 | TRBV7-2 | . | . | TGTGCCAGCAGCCAAGAAGGCCGGCAGGGGGACTTGGACGAGCAGTACTTC | CASSQEGRQGDLDEQYF
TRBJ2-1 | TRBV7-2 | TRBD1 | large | TGTGCCAGCAGCTTAAGGGGACAGGGGGCGATATCGACCTACAATGAGCAGTTCTTC | CASSLRGQGAISTYNEQFF
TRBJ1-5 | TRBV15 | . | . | TGTGCCACCAGCAGAGATGGGTATGGGGAAGATCAGCCCCAGCATTTT | CATSRDGYGEDQPQHF
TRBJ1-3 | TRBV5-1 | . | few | TGCGCCAGCCGCCTAACAGTTGGAAACACCATATATTTT | CASRLTVGNTIYF
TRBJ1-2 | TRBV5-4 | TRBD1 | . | TGTGCCAGCAGCTCCGCAACGGATGGACAGGGGAACTACACCTTC | CASSSATDGQGNYTF
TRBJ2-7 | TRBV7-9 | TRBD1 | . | TGTGCCAGCAGCTTAAGCCAGGGGGTCGTCGAGCAGTACTTC | CASSLSQGVVEQYF
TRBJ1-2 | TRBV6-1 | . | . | TGTGCCAGCAGGGCTGCCGCGGACTATGGCTACACCTTC | CASRAAADYGYTF
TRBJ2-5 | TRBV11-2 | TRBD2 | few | TGTGCCAGCAGCTGGGACTATGGTTCAGAGACCCAGTACTTC | CASSWDYGSETQYF
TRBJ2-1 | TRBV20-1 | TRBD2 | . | TGCAGTGCCCAACCAGCGGGGGCCTTTGACAATGAGCAGTTCTTC | CSAQPAGAFDNEQFF
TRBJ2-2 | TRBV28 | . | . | TGTGCCAGCAGCCCCGGGACGGTGAACACCGGGGAGCTGTTTTTT | CASSPGTVNTGELFF
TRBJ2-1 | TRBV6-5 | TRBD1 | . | TGTGCCAGCAGTTACCGGGACAGCCTCTACAATGAGCAGTTCTTC | CASSYRDSLYNEQFF
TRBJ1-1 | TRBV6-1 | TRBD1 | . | TGTGCCAGCAGTGAACAGGGGGCCTTGAACACTGAAGCTCTCTTT | CASSEQGALNTEALF
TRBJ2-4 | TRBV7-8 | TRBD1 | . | TGTGCCAGCAGCCCGGGACAGCAATTAGCCAAAAACATTCAGTACTTC | CASSPGQQLAKNIQYF